This is a list of T cell receptor beta chains from one sample in a study of shared clonotypes between healthy human individuals. Assay: immunoSEQ multiplex PCR; the TCRdb copy retains only in-frame clones and omits some. The sample shows approximately 1.9 million clones, 93% of them seen only once. The sequencing input was naive CD8+ T cells from PBMCs. The receptor source for this set is a man in his late teens or twenties in good health. Some clones in this sample may be carry-over from other donors' samples. CDR3s include the opening cysteine and the closing phenylalanine or tryptophan. D genes are given only for firm matches.

D: NA
J: TRBJ1-1
V: TRBV29-1
CDR3: CSAEVANTEAFF

D: TRBD2
J: TRBJ2-1
V: TRBV27
CDR3: CASKGIAGASYEQFF

D: NA
J: TRBJ2-7
V: TRBV6-1
CDR3: CASSEWGYEQYF

D: NA
J: TRBJ2-7
V: TRBV10-3
CDR3: CAISGGAPYEQYF

D: TRBD1
J: TRBJ2-6
V: TRBV9
CDR3: CASSVTGGAFGANVLTF

D: TRBD2
J: TRBJ2-3
V: TRBV4-1
CDR3: CASSQIAGAATDTQYF

D: NA
J: TRBJ1-2
V: TRBV10-1
CDR3: CASRGSYGYTF

D: NA
J: TRBJ1-1
V: TRBV19
CDR3: CASIAGRTEAFF

D: NA
J: TRBJ2-7
V: TRBV7-3
CDR3: CASSPRRDSYEQYF

D: NA
J: TRBJ1-1
V: TRBV5-1
CDR3: CASSLAVGGPVTEAFF

D: TRBD2
J: TRBJ2-7
V: TRBV27
CDR3: CASSPKLGLAGTYEQYF